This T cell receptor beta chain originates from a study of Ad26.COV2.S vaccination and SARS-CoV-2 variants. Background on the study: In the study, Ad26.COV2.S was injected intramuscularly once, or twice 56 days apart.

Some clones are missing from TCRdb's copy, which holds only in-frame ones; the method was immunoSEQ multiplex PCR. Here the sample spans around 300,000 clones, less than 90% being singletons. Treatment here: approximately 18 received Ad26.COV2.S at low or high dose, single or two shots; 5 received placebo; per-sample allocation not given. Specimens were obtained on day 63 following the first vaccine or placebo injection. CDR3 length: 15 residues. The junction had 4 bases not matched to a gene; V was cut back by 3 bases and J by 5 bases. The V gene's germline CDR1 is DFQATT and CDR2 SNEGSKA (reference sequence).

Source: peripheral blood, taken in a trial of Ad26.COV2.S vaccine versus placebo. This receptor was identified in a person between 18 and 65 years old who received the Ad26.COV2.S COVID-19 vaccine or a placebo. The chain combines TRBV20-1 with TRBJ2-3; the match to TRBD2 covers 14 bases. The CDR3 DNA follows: TGCAGTGCTAGTCCTGGACTAGCGGGAGGAGATACGCAGTATTTT. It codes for CSASPGLAGGDTQYF.